A selection of T cell receptor beta chains follows, all from one sample in a study of T-cell reconstitution after alpha-beta-depleted transplantation in children. TCRdb reprocessed the PCR reads with MiXCR, giving one entry per CDR3 protein. The table includes about 510,000 distinct CDR3 sequences, around 10% detected once. Source: PBMCs, mostly from graft donor cells, taken 180 days after TCRalphabeta/CD19-depleted stem cell transplant. These receptors were taken from a female patient between 2 and 15 years old who had a stem cell transplant for aplastic anemia, so the T cells may come from the graft donor. Both conserved end residues are part of each CDR3. The order of the fields is J gene, D gene, clone size, V gene, CDR3 DNA, CDR3 protein. The D gene is left open where the match is weak. Clone sizes are given selectively: once, few, many, or a class where the clone is expanded.

TRBJ2-4,.,few,TRBV16,TGTGCCAGCAGCCAAGTTGCTAGCGACTACAAAAACATTCAGTACTTC,CASSQVASDYKNIQYF
TRBJ2-7,TRBD2,.,TRBV7-3,TGTGCCAGCAGCCGGGGGGGGGCCCTCGGCGAGCAGTACTTC,CASSRGGALGEQYF
TRBJ1-2,TRBD1,few,TRBV7-9,TGTGCCAGCAGGCCGACAGGGGATATACATGGCTACACCTTC,CASRPTGDIHGYTF
TRBJ2-3,.,.,TRBV24-1,TGTGCCACCAGGGATCGACTGGATACGCAGTATTTT,CATRDRLDTQYF
TRBJ1-1,.,.,TRBV30,TGTGCCTGGGGAACATGGGGCACTGAAGCTTTCTTT,CAWGTWGTEAFF
TRBJ1-4,.,.,TRBV28,TGTGCCAGCAGTTTATCGCAAAATGAAAAACTGTTTTTT,CASSLSQNEKLFF
TRBJ1-4,TRBD1,few,TRBV27,TGTGCCAGCAGGAATACAGGGGCGCATGAAAAACTGTTTTTT,CASRNTGAHEKLFF
TRBJ1-1,.,many,TRBV7-2,TGTGCCAGCAGCCCCCAGTTGGGTCTGGGGGCGCGGAAAGCTTTCTTT,CASSPQLGLGARKAFF
TRBJ2-5,TRBD2,.,TRBV5-1,TGCGCCAGCAGCTTGGAGGCTAGCGGGGGGGCCACCGCCGAAACCCAGTACTTC,CASSLEASGGATAETQYF
TRBJ2-2,.,.,TRBV13,TGTGCCAGCAGGACGAGGGCCGAACTCGGGGAGCTGTTTTTT,CASRTRAELGELFF
TRBJ2-3,TRBD2,many,TRBV7-3,TGTGCCAGCAGCAATAGCGGGATAGGGCTAGATACGCAGTATTTT,CASSNSGIGLDTQYF
TRBJ2-1,TRBD2,.,TRBV15,TGTGCCACCAGCAGTCTAGCGGGACCCACCTACAATGAGCAGTTCTTC,CATSSLAGPTYNEQFF
TRBJ1-3,TRBD1,few,TRBV28,TGTGCCAGCAGTTCCCAGGGGGCCGGAGGAAACACCATATATTTT,CASSSQGAGGNTIYF
TRBJ1-6,.,.,TRBV7-9,TGTGCCAGCGCAATAGAGACCTATAATTCACCCCTCCACTTT,CASAIETYNSPLHF
TRBJ1-2,.,.,TRBV7-9,TGTGCCAGCAGCTTGGCCGCCTATGGCTACACCTTC,CASSLAAYGYTF
TRBJ1-4,.,few,TRBV6-5,TGTGCCAGCAGTTACTCGGGACCCCGCGAAAAACTGTTTTTT,CASSYSGPREKLFF
TRBJ2-5,TRBD1,.,TRBV7-2,TGTGCCAGCAGCCACAGGGACAGGGATTGGGCTTCGAGGCAGTACTTC,CASSHRDRDWASRQYF
TRBJ1-5,.,.,TRBV15,TGTGCCACCAGCAGTATAGGACGGGGCAATCAGCCCCAGCATTTT,CATSSIGRGNQPQHF
TRBJ2-1,.,many,TRBV3-1,TGTGCCAGCAGCCGAGCACAAAGCTCCTACAATGAGCAGTTCTTC,CASSRAQSSYNEQFF
TRBJ1-1,.,many,TRBV12-3/TRBV12-4,TGTGCCAGCACCCGTGGGAACACTGAAGCTTTCTTT,CASTRGNTEAFF
TRBJ2-7,.,few,TRBV20-1,TGCAGTGCTAGCGAGTACAGTGGAAACGAGCAGTACTTC,CSASEYSGNEQYF
TRBJ2-1,.,many,TRBV20-1,TGCAGTGCTAGAGAAAGGGACCGGGAGGGGACAGTCAATGAGCAGTTCTTC,CSARERDREGTVNEQFF
TRBJ2-1,.,few,TRBV25-1,TGTGCCACCGATATCGGACAGGGACTAATTGGGCGCCATGAGCAGTTCTTC,CATDIGQGLIGRHEQFF
TRBJ1-2,TRBD1,.,TRBV12-3/TRBV12-4,TGTGCCAGCAGGGTTCGGGACAGGGGAGGCTACACCTTC,CASRVRDRGGYTF
TRBJ2-7,TRBD1,.,TRBV12-3/TRBV12-4,TGTGCCAGCAGTTTAGTATGGGAGACAGGGGGCGCGTCCTACGAGCAGTACTTC,CASSLVWETGGASYEQYF
TRBJ2-7,TRBD2,.,TRBV20-1,TGCAGTGCTAGAGAGTGGCTAGCGGGAGGGTACGAGCAGTACTTC,CSAREWLAGGYEQYF
TRBJ1-2,TRBD1,.,TRBV28,TGTGCCAGCAGTTTAGGGACCCGGACAGGGGATGGCTACACCTTC,CASSLGTRTGDGYTF
TRBJ2-2,.,few,TRBV7-2,TGTGCCAGCAGCTTATCGGCTAGCGTTTTGTTCGGGGAGCTGTTTTTT,CASSLSASVLFGELFF
TRBJ2-2,TRBD2,many,TRBV29-1,TGCAGCGTTGAATCCAGGGAGGGTGGCACCGGGGAGCTGTTTTTT,CSVESREGGTGELFF